A single sample is the source of the 11 T cell receptor beta chains below, sequenced in a study of blood T cells in healthy people across ages. The authors ran a second PCR of about 7 to 11 cycles using a sample-barcoded 5' primer and a J-beta primer mix. TCRdb re-called the 5' RACE reads with MiXCR, one entry per CDR3 protein. The sample lists about 1.7 million distinct CDR3 sequences, roughly 27% occurring once. Sequencing was performed on blood. Receptors were obtained from a woman in her 30s in good health.

This sequence joins TRBV20-1 and TRBJ1-5, with a tentative D call TRBD1 (6 bases). CDR1 and CDR2 (germline): DFQATT, SNEGSKA (reference sequence). The CDR3 is made up of 15 amino acids. Trimming shortened V by 4 bases and J by 2 bases, and 15 bases separated the two germline ends. The DNA of the CDR3 is TGCAGTGCTAAAGTACAGGGAGGCGGCAATCAGCCCCAGCATTTT. Its protein product is CSAKVQGGGNQPQHF.

This clonotype has only a few counts. The chain links TRBV11-2 to TRBJ2-6; D gene ambiguous. The germline V gene has CDR1 SGHAT and CDR2 FQNNGV. The CDR3 loop spans 15 amino acids. The V end lost 7 bases, the J end lost 1 base, and 11 bases lay between the germline ends. CDR3 DNA sequence: TGTGCCAGCATTGAGAGCGTATCTGGGGCCAACGTCCTGACTTTC. Residues: CASIESVSGANVLTF.

V usage is TRBV29-1 and J usage is TRBJ1-1; 8 nucleotides line up with TRBD1. CDR3 length: 14 residues. Trimming cost V 7 bases and J 7 bases; bases outside gene matches: 14. From germline, CDR1 is SQVTM and CDR2 ANQGSEA. DNA for the CDR3: TGCAGCGCTGAGCCTCGCGGGACAGGAAATGAAGCTTTCTTT. Amino acids: CSAEPRGTGNEAFF.

The CDR3 DNA follows: TGTGCCACCAGTGCCCCCCTAGCGGGGGTCTACAATGAGCAGTTCTTC. Protein sequence: CATSAPLAGVYNEQFF. The rearrangement uses TRBV24-1 and TRBJ2-1; 10 bases map to TRBD2. With V trimmed by 5 bases and J by 3 bases, 6 bases remained unmatched. The CDR3 spans 16 residues. Per the germline V gene, CDR1 is KGHDR and CDR2 is SFDVKD.

The chain carries TRBV28 and TRBJ2-1; no clear D. V was cut by 11 bases and J by 7 bases, with 18 bases left in between. Per the germline V gene, CDR1 is MDHEN and CDR2 is SYDVKM. This CDR3 comprises 13 residues. The CDR3 is CAGVGKGINEQFF. CDR3 coding DNA: TGTGCCGGAGTGGGGAAGGGAATAAATGAGCAGTTCTTC.

This clonotype appeared a few times. The chain is built from TRBV10-3 and TRBJ2-1; 9 bases map to TRBD2. The germline gives CDR1 ENHRY, CDR2 SYGVKD. The length of the CDR3 is 17 residues. The V and J ends lost 0 bases and 6 bases, in that order; junction bases with no gene match: 9. In DNA, the CDR3 is TGTGCCATCAGTGAGTCAGGGTTGGTAGCGGGAGCCAATGAGCAGTTCTTC. This sequence encodes CAISESGLVAGANEQFF.

The CDR3: CSARFYRENTEAFF. DNA of the CDR3: TGCAGTGCTCGTTTCTACAGGGAGAACACTGAAGCTTTCTTT. The chain couples TRBV20-1 to TRBJ1-1; tentative D call: TRBD1 (6 bases). Germline CDR1 is DFQATT and CDR2 is SNEGSKA (reference sequence). This CDR3 has 14 residues. Trimming shortened V by 5 bases and J by 1 base, and 14 bases separated the two germline ends.

This clonotype was seen a few times. This chain connects TRBV7-9 to TRBJ1-1; the D gene is possibly TRBD1 (5 bases). Germline loops: CDR1 SEHNR, CDR2 FQNEAQ (reference sequence). Trimming took off 5 bases at V and 7 bases at J, with 11 bases between the two ends. There are 12 residues in the CDR3. CDR3 region: CASSTGRLEAFF. The CDR3 region has the DNA TGTGCCAGCAGCACGGGACGGCTTGAAGCTTTCTTT.

The chain carries TRBV6-2 or TRBV6-3 and TRBJ2-1; the match to TRBD2 covers 14 bases. CDR1 and CDR2 (germline): MNHEY, SVGEGT. The CDR3 covers 14 residues. The junction had 2 bases not matched to a gene; V was cut back by 6 bases and J by 7 bases. CDR3 protein: CASSGTSGSNEQFF. The CDR3 DNA follows: TGTGCCAGCAGCGGGACTAGCGGGAGTAATGAGCAGTTCTTC.

This clonotype was seen a few times. The chain combines TRBV15 with TRBJ2-1; TRBD1 aligns across 10 bases. Germline lookup yields CDR1 LNHNV and CDR2 YYDKDF (reference sequence). This CDR3 comprises 14 residues. V shed 3 bases, J shed 7 bases, and the junction held 3 bases outside the gene matches. CDR3 sequence reads: CATSRDRGGNEQFF. Written as DNA, the CDR3 is TGTGCCACCAGCAGGGACAGGGGGGGAAATGAGCAGTTCTTC.

V and J are TRBV20-1 and TRBJ1-1; 7 nucleotides agree with TRBD1. In germline, CDR1 is DFQATT, CDR2 SNEGSKA (reference sequence). The CDR3 covers 14 residues. The junction had 15 bases not matched to a gene; V was cut back by 5 bases and J by 9 bases. The CDR3 nucleotides are TGCAGTGCTGGCATACCGGGACAGTCTGCTAAAGCTTTCTTT. This sequence encodes CSAGIPGQSAKAFF.